The subject of this entry is one T cell receptor beta chain. Its cognate antigen has yet to be identified. No base quality values were provided; no much bigger clone lies one nucleotide off. The data derive from a study of CD8 T cells in Susac syndrome (dated by TCRdb to between 2018 and 2020). Concerning the study at large: Whether CD8+ T cell activation and differentiation in Susac syndrome was antigen driven was tested using repertoire sequencing. Broad study findings and their caveats: The number of individuals in the TCR sequencing and HLA analysis was acknowledged as relatively small.

The germline V gene encodes CDR1 SEHNR and CDR2 FQNEAQ (reference sequence). For this chain, trimming is 5 bases at the V end and 1 base at the J end, and the number of junction bases without a gene match is 6. From cysteine to phenylalanine, the CDR3 is 15 amino acids long. Of all the DNA, just the CDR3 is kept, 45 bases in frame from base 1. RNA was extracted using the RNeasy kit, and about 0.45 to 1 ug of the RNA was reverse transcribed with random hexamers. The immunoSEQ multiplex PCR assay, covering 54 Vbeta and 13 Jbeta segments, was used to amplify TCR beta CDR3 regions. PCR amplification bias was corrected by using a synthetic template baseline for primer optimization and computational correction. Under the source paper's analysis protocol: Only productive sequences were kept, with reads annotated to V, D and J genes according to IMGT and analyzed in immunoSEQ Analyzer. Clonality was computed as one minus Shannon entropy normalized by log2 of the number of productive unique sequences. For each patient and control, public and private clones were evaluated among the 100 most prevalent clones. Clones were defined as Susac-specific when absent from the healthy and MS cohorts, from roughly 1,000 published viral clones and from other ImmuneACCESS disease sequences. TCRdb passed the public sequencing reads through fastp at Q25 and MiXCR, retaining productive beta sequences. Each CDR3 protein appears once, grouped with its most common genes and DNA. TCRdb's processing, not the authors' own work, is the source of the V and J calls. Present in this sample are about 71,000 distinct CDR3 sequences, 96% of which were seen just once. 0.085% to 0.14% of the sample comes from the top ten.

Peripheral blood CD8+ and CD4+ T cells from healthy donors, Susac syndrome patients and multiple sclerosis patients were profiled using high-throughput TCR beta sequencing. Multiple sclerosis controls were treatment-naive patients with stable or active relapsing-remitting disease fulfilling revised McDonald criteria. CD8+ TEMRA cells were enriched by FACS, while bulk CD8+ and CD4+ T cells were purified by magnetic negative isolation. Blood was drawn into EDTA tubes, processed within 24 hours, and PBMCs were isolated by density gradient centrifugation. PBMCs intended for TCR sequencing were cryopreserved in liquid nitrogen and were subsequently thawed in a 37 degrees C water bath. The sorted or isolated CD4+, CD8+ and CD8+ TEMRA cells reached a purity of at least 90%.

The sample consisted of CD4+ T cells from PBMCs. The chain was built from TRBV7-9 and TRBJ1-1; TRBD1 lines up with 8 middle nucleotides. The clonotype originates from a human donor with multiple sclerosis. The DNA sequence reads TGTGCCAGCAGCCCCCGGACAGGGCAGAACACTGAAGCTTTCTTT. It specifies CASSPRTGQNTEAFF.